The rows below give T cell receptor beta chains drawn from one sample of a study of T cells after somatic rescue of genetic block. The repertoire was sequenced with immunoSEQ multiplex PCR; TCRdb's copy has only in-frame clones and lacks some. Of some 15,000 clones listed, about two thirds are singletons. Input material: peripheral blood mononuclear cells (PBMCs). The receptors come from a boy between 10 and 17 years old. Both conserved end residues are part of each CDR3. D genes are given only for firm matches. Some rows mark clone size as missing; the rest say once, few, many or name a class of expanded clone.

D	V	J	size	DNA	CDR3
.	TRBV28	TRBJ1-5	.	TGTGCCAGCAGTAATCATCCGAGTCAGCCCCAGCATTTT	CASSNHPSQPQHF
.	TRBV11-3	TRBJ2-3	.	TGTGCCAGCAGCTTAGGGTACGACACAGATACGCAGTATTTT	CASSLGYDTDTQYF
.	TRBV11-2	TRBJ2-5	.	TGTGCCAGCAGCTTGGCCGGCCTGGCCCCGTACTTC	CASSLAGLAPYF
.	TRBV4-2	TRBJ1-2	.	TGTGCCAGCAGCCAAGTAAGGACCGCCAACTATGGCTACACCTTC	CASSQVRTANYGYTF
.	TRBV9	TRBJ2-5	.	TGTGCCAGCAGCGTAGGGGGGGTGAACCAAGAGACCCAGTACTTC	CASSVGGVNQETQYF
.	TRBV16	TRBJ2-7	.	TGTGCCAGCAGCCAATCAGTTTTCGCTGGCCCCTACGAGCAGTACTTC	CASSQSVFAGPYEQYF
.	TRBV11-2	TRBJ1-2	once	TGTGCCAGCAGCTTCGGGGCTAACTATGGCTACACCTTC	CASSFGANYGYTF
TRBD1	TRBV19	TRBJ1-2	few	TGTGCCAGTAGTATCGGACAGGGCTATGGCTACACCTTC	CASSIGQGYGYTF
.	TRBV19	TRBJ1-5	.	TGTGCCAGTAGTATAGATCGAGGGAGGAGTGGCAATCAGCCCCAGCATTTT	CASSIDRGRSGNQPQHF
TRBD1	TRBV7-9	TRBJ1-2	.	TGTGCCAGCAGCTTGGACAGGTTTAACTATGGCTACACCTTC	CASSLDRFNYGYTF
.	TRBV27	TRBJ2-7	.	TGTGCCAGCAGTTTAGGGGACGATTTAAGCCGAGGGCTCCCAGAATTGTACGAGCAGTACTTC	CASSLGDDLSRGLPELYEQYF
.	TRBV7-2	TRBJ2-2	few	TGTGCCAGCAGCCCGGGGGCACACTCGAACACCGGGGAGCTGTTTTTT	CASSPGAHSNTGELFF
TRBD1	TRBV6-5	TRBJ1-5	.	TGTGCCAGCAGCGGAGGCAGGGGGATTGGGCCCCAGCATTTT	CASSGGRGIGPQHF
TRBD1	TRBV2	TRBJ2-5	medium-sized	TGTGCCGGAAGGGGACAGAAAGAGACCCAGTACTTC	CAGRGQKETQYF
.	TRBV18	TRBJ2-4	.	TGTGCCAGCTCCCAATCCGTAGCCAAAAACATTCAGTACTTC	CASSQSVAKNIQYF
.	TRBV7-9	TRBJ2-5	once	TGTGCCAGCAGCTTAGAGTTGTCTAGCCGAGAGACCCAGTACTTC	CASSLELSSRETQYF
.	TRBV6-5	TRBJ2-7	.	TGTGCCAGCAGTTACGGACAGAGAAGCTCCTACGAGCAGTACTTC	CASSYGQRSSYEQYF
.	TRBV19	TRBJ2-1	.	TGTGCCAGTCGACGCACTCCCTACAATGAGCAGTTCTTC	CASRRTPYNEQFF
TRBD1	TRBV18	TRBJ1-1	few	TGTGCCAGCTCACCCGGGACAGGGATGAACACTGAAGCTTTCTTT	CASSPGTGMNTEAFF
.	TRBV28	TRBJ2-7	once	TGTGCCAGCAGTAACAGCCCGGTCTACGAGCAGTACTTC	CASSNSPVYEQYF
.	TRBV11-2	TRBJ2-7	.	TGTGCCAGCAGCCTCGTACGTGAGCAGTACTTC	CASSLVREQYF
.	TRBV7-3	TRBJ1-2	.	TGTGCCAGCAGCTTACACAAGGTGCCTACCTATGGCTACACCTTC	CASSLHKVPTYGYTF